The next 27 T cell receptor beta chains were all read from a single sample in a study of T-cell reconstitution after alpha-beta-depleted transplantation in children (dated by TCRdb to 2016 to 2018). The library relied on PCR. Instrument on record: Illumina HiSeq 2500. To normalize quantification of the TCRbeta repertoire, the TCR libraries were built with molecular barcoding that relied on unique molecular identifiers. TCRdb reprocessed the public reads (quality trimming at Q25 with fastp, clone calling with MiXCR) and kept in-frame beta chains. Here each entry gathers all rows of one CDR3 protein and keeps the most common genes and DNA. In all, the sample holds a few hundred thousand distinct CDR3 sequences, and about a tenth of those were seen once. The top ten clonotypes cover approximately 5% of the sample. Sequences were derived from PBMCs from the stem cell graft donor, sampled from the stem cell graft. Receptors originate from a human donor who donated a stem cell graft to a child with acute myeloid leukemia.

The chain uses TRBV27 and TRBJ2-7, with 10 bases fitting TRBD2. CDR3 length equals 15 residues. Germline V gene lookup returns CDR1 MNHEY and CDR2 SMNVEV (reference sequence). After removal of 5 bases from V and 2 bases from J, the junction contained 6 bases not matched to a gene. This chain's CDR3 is CASSPIAGGTYEQYV. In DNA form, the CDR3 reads TGTGCCAGCAGTCCGATAGCGGGGGGCACCTACGAGCAGTACGTC.

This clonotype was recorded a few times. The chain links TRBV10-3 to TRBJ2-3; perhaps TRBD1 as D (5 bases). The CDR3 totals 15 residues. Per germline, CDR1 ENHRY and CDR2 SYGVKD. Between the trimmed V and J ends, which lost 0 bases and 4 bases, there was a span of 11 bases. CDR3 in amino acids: CAISESIQAADTQYF. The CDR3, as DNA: TGTGCCATCAGTGAGTCGATACAGGCGGCAGATACGCAGTATTTT.

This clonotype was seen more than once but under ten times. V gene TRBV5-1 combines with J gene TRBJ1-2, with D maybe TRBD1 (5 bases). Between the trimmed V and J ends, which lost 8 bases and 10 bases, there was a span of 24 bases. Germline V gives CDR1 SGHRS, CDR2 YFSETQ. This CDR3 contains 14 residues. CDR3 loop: CASNPGTVPTVYTF. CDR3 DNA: TGCGCCAGTAACCCCGGGACTGTGCCAACCGTCTACACCTTC.

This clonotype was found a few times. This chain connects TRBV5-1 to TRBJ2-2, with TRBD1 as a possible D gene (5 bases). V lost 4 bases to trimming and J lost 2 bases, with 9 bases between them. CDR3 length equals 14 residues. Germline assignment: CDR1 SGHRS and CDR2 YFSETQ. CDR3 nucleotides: TGCGCCAGCAGCCCATGGACAAACACCGGGGAGCTGTTTTTT. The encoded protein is CASSPWTNTGELFF.

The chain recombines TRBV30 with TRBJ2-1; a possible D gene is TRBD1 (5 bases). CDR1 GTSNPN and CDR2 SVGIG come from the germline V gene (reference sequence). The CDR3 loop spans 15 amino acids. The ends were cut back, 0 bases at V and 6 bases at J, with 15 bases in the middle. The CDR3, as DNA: TGTGCCTGGAGTGTTTTGCTAGGGGTAGGCAATGAGCAGTTCTTC. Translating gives CAWSVLLGVGNEQFF.

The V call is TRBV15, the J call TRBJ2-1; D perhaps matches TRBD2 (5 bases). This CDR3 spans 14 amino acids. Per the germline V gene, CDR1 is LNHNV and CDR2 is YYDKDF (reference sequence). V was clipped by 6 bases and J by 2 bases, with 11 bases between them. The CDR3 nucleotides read TGTGCCACCAGGGATAATAGCGCCTACAATGAGCAGTTCTTC. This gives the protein CATRDNSAYNEQFF.

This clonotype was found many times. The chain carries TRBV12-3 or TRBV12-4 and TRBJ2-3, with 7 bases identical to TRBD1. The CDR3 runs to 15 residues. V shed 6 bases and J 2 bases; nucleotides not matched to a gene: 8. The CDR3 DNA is TGTGCCAGCAGCTCTACGGGACAGATCACAGATACGCAGTATTTT. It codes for CASSSTGQITDTQYF.

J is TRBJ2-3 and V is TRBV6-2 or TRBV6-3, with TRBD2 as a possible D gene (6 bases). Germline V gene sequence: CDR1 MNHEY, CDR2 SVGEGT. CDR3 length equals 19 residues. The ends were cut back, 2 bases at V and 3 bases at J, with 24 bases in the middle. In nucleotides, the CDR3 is TGTGCCAGCAGTTACGGGACTCTCCTCTCACCACGCAAAACAGATACGCAGTATTTT. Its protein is CASSYGTLLSPRKTDTQYF.

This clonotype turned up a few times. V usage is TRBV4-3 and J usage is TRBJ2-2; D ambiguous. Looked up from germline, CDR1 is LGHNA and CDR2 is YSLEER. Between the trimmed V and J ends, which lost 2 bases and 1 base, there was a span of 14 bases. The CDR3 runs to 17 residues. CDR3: CASSQFSSQENTGELFF. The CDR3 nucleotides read TGCGCCAGCAGCCAATTTTCGAGCCAGGAGAACACCGGGGAGCTGTTTTTT.

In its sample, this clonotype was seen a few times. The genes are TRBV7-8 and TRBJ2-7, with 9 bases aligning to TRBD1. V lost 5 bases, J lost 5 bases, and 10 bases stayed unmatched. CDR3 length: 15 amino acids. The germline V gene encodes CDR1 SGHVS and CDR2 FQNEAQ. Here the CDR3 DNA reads TGTGCCAGCAGCCGCGCCGGGACAGGGAACCACGAGCAGTACTTC. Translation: CASSRAGTGNHEQYF.

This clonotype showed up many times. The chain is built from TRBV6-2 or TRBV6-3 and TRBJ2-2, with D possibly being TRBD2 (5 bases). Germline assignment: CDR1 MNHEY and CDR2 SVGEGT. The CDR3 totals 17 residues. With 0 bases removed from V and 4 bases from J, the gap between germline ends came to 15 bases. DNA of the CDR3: TGTGCCAGCAGTTACTCTAAGGACTCCGTATTCACCGGGGAGCTGTTTTTT. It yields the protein CASSYSKDSVFTGELFF.

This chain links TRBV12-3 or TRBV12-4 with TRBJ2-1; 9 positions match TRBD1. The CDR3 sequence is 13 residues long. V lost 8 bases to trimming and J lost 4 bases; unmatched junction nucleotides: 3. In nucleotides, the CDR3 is TGTGCCAGCGGGACAGGGCAATACAATGAGCAGTTCTTC. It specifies CASGTGQYNEQFF.

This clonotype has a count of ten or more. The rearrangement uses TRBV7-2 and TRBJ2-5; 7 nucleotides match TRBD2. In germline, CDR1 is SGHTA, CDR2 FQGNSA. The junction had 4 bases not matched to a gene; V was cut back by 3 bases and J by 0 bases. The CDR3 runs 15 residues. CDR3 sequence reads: CASSLFRGDQETQYF. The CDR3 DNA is TGTGCCAGCAGCTTGTTTCGGGGGGACCAAGAGACCCAGTACTTC.

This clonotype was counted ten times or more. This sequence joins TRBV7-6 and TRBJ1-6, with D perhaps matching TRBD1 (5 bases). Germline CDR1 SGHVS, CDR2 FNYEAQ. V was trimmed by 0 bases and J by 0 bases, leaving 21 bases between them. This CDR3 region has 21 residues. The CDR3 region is CASSLAPGHKPFSSYNSPLHF. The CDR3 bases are TGTGCCAGCAGCTTAGCGCCCGGACACAAACCTTTTAGCTCCTATAATTCACCCCTCCACTTT. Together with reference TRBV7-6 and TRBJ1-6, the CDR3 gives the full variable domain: GAGVSQSPRYKVTKRGQDVALRCDPISGHVSLYWYRQALGQGPEFLTYFNYEAQQDKSGLPNDRFSAERPEGSISTLTIQRTEQRDSAMYRCASSLAPGHKPFSSYNSPLHFGNGTRLTVT.

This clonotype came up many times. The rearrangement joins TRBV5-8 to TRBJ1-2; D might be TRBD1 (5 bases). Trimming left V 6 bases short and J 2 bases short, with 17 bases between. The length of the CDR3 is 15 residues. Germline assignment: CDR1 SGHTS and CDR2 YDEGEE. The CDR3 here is CASTPREGFNYGYTF. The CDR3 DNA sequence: TGTGCCAGCACCCCCAGGGAGGGTTTCAACTATGGCTACACCTTC.

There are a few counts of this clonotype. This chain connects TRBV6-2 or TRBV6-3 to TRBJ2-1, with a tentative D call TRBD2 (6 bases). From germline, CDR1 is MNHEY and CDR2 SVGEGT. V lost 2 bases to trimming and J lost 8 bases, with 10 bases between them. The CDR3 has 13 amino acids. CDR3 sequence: CASSYLGSYEQFF. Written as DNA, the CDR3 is TGTGCCAGCAGTTACCTCGGGAGCTATGAGCAGTTCTTC.

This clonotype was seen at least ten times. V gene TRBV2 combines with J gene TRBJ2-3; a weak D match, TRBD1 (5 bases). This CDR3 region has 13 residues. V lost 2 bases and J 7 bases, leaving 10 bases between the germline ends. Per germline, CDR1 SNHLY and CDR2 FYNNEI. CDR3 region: CASSEPGRNTQYF. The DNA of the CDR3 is TGTGCCAGCAGTGAACCAGGGCGTAATACGCAGTATTTT. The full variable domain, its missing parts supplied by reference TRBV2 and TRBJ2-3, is EPEVTQTPSHQVTQMGQEVILRCVPISNHLYFYWYRQILGQKVEFLVSFYNNEISEKSEIFDDQFSVERPDGSNFTLKIRSTKLEDSAMYFCASSEPGRNTQYFGPGTRLTVL.

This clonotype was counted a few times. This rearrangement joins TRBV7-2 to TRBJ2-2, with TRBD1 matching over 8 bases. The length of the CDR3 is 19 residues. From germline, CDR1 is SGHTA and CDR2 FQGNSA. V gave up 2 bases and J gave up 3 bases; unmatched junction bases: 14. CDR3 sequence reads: CASSLIRDRSIGYTGELFF. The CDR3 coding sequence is TGTGCCAGCAGCTTAATTCGGGACAGGAGTATCGGTTACACCGGGGAGCTGTTTTTT.

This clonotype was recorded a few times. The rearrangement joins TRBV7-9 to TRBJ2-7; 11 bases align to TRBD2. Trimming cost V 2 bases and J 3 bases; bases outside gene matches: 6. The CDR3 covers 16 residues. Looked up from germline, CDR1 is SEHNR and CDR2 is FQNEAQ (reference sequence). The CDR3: CASSLILAGASYEQYF. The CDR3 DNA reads TGTGCCAGCAGCTTAATACTAGCGGGAGCCAGCTACGAGCAGTACTTC.

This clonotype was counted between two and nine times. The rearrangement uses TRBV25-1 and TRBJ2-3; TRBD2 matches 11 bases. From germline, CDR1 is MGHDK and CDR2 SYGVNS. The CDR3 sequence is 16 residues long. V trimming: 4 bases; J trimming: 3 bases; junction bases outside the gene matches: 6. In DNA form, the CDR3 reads TGTGCCAGCAGTGGAAGACTAGCGGGGAAAACAGATACGCAGTATTTT. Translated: CASSGRLAGKTDTQYF.

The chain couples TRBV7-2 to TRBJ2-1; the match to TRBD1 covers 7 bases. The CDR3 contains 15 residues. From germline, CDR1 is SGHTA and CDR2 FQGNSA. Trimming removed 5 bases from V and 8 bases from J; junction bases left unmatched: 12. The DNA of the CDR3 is TGTGCCAGCAGCGAAGGAGAGGGGGCGTTGTATGAGCAGTTCTTC. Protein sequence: CASSEGEGALYEQFF.

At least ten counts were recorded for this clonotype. The CDR3 protein is CASSPGGNNEKLFF. CDR3 nucleotides: TGTGCCAGCAGTCCCGGGGGGAATAATGAAAAACTGTTTTTT. The V call is TRBV12-3 or TRBV12-4, the J call TRBJ1-4; D might be TRBD1 (5 bases). The V end was cut by 5 bases, the J end by 4 bases, with 11 bases between. The CDR3 is made up of 14 amino acids.

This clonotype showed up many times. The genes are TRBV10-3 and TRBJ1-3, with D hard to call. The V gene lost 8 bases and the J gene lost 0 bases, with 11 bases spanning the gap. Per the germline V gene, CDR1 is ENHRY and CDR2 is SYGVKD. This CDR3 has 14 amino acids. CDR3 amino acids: CAIGVGSSGNTIYF. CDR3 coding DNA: TGTGCCATCGGAGTGGGTAGCTCTGGAAACACCATATATTTT.

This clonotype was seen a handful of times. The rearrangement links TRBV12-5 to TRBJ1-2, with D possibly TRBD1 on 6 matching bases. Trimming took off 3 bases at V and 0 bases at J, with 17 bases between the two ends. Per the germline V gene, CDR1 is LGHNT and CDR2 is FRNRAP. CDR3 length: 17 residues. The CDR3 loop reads CASGFVPRTAPNYGYTF. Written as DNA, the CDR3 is TGTGCTAGTGGTTTTGTCCCCAGGACAGCCCCTAACTATGGCTACACCTTC.

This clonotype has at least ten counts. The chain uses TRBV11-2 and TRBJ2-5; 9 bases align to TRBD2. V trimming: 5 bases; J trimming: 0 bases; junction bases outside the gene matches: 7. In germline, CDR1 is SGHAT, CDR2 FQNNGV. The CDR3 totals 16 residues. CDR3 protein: CASSNGLAWNQETQYF. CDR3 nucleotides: TGTGCCAGCAGCAACGGACTAGCGTGGAACCAAGAGACCCAGTACTTC.

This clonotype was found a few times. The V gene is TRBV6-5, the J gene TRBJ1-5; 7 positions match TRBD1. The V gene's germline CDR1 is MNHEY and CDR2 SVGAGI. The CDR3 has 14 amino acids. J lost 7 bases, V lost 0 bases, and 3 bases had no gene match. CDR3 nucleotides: TGTGCCAGCAGTTACTCGGAGGGGGCACAGCCCCAGCATTTT. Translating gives CASSYSEGAQPQHF.

CDR3 residues: CASSLSGTSKPQHF. The CDR3 DNA sequence: TGTGCCAGCAGCTTATCGGGGACTAGCAAGCCCCAGCATTTT. This chain joins TRBV7-2 and TRBJ1-5; a possible D gene is TRBD1 (5 bases). The V and J ends lost 2 bases and 8 bases respectively, with 13 bases between them. Germline V CDR1 and CDR2: SGHTA, FQGNSA. The CDR3 sequence is 14 residues long.